The sequence of this T cell receptor beta chain was determined in a study of blood T cell repertoires in COVID-19 (dated by TCRdb to about 2020). Regarding the complete study: The collaborator samples originated in the United States, Italy and Spain and spanned the acute and convalescent phases of COVID-19. Subjects who had been exposed to COVID-19, were actively infected with it, or had recovered from it provided the deeply sampled blood TCRbeta repertoires that made up the dataset. The repertoires were released in a freely available public database intended as a resource for research on the immune response to SARS-CoV-2. Nearly every sample came with metadata listing a de-identified subject ID, COVID-19 status, age in years and sex. Where HLA class I and class II types were available, the types were taken from metadata supplied by the sample provider, not from assay-based typing. The samples were drawn from the first 160 participants of the ongoing ImmuneRACE study and from over a thousand subjects provided by 6 global collaborators. The prospective study material was composed of cDNA or gDNA derived from T cells, B-cell-depleted T cells, or PBMCs. Overall study outcomes, separate from this receptor: Clinical and demographic metadata were provided uncurated, with the amount varying by source and participant.

From a lookup of the germline V gene, CDR1 and CDR2 are SQVTM and ANQGSEA. The CDR3 contains 13 residues, cysteine and phenylalanine counted. Of all the DNA, just the CDR3 is kept, 39 bases in frame from base 1. V has 7 bases trimmed and J has 7 bases trimmed; junction bases matching no gene number 5. Collaborating institutions collected whole blood in K2EDTA tubes following their own protocols. Collaborator samples were shipped for TCRbeta analysis as frozen whole blood, isolated PBMCs, or DNA extracted from either sample type. TCRbeta CDR3 regions were amplified from genomic DNA by means of the immunoSEQ Assay, a bias-controlled multiplex PCR. In the paper's pipeline: The number of nucleated cells in each sample was estimated from the amplification of reference gene primers within the assay. To quantify the absolute abundance of each unique TCRbeta CDR3 rearrangement, sequence reads were collapsed and filtered. For each sample, productive Simpson clonality was calculated by taking the square root of Simpson's diversity index across productive rearrangements. TCRdb stores this immuneACCESS table with in-frame sequences only. Part of the clones is absent; in the studies checked, under half of the shortfall reflects unresolved V genes, and no reason is known for the rest. V, J and clone size are taken as reported in that table, and D and trimming were inferred from the DNA itself. The sample includes about 190,000 clones, with about four fifths observed a single time. 5% to 6.5% of the sample is in the top ten clones.

With respect to this clone: What this receptor recognizes is not known. The record has no base qualities; no much larger clone is one base away.

This receptor chain uses TRBV29-1 and TRBJ1-6; 9 bases in the junction line up with TRBD1. The sequence was obtained from a woman aged 70 to 79 with active or convalescent COVID-19. Sequenced input: peripheral blood. This receptor has the CDR3 CSARGQGNSPLHF. The nucleotide sequence reads TGCAGCGCAAGAGGACAGGGGAATTCACCCCTCCACTTT. Joined to the reference TRBV29-1 and TRBJ1-6 proteins, this CDR3 gives the full variable domain: SAVISQKPSRDICQRGTSLTIQCQVDSQVTMMFWYRQQPGQSLTLIATANQGSEATYESGFVIDKFPISRPNLTFSTLTVSNMSPEDSSIYLCSARGQGNSPLHFGNGTRLTVT.